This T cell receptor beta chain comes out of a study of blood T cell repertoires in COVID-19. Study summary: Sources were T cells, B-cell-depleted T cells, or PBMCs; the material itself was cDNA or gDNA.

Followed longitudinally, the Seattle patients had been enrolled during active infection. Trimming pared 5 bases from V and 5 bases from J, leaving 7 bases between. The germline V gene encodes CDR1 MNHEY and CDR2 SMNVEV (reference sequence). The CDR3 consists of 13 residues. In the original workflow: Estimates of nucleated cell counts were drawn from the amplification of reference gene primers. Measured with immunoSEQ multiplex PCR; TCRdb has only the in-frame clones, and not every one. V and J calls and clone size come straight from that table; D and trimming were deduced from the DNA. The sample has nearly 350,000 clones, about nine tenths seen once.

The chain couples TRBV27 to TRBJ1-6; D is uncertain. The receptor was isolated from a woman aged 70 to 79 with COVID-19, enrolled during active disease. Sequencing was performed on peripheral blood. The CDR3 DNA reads TGTGCCAGCAGTGAGAGGGATAATTCACCCCTCCACTTT. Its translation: CASSERDNSPLHF.